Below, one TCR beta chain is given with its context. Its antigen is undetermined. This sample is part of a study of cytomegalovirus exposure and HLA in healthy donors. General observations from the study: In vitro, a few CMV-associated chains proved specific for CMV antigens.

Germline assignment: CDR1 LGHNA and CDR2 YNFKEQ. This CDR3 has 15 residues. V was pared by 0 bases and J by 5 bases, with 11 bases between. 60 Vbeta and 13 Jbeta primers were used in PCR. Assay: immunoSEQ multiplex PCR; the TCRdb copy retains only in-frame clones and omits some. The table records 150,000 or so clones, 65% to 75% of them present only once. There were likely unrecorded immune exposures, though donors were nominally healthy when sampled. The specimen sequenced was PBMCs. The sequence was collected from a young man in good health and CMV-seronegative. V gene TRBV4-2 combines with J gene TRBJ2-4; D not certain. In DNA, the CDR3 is TGTGCCAGCAGCCAAGAGAATATTGGCCAAAACATTCAGTACTTC. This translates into CASSQENIGQNIQYF.